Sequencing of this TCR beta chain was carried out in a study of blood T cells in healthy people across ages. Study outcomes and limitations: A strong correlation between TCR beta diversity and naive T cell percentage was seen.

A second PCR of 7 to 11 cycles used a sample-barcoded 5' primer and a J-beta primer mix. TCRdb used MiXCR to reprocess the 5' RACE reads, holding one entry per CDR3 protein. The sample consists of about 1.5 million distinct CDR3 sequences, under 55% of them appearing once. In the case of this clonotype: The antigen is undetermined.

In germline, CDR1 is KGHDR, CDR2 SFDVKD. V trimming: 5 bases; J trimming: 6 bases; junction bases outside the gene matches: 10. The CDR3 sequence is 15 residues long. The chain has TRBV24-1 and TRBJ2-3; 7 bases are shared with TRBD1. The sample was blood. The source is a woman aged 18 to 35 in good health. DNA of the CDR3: TGTGCCACCAGTGCCCTAACAGGGGCCTGGGATACGCAGTATTTT. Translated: CATSALTGAWDTQYF.